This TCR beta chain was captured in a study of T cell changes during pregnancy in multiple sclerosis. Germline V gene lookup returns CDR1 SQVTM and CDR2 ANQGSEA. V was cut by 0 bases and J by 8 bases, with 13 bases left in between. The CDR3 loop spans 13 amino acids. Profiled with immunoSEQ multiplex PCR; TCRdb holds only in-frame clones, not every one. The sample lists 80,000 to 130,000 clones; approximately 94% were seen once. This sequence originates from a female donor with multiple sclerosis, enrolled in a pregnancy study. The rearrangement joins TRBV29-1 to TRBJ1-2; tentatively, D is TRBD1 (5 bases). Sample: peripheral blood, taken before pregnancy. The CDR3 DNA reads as TGCAGCGTTGAAGATGAAACAGGCTTAGGCTACACCTTC. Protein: CSVEDETGLGYTF.